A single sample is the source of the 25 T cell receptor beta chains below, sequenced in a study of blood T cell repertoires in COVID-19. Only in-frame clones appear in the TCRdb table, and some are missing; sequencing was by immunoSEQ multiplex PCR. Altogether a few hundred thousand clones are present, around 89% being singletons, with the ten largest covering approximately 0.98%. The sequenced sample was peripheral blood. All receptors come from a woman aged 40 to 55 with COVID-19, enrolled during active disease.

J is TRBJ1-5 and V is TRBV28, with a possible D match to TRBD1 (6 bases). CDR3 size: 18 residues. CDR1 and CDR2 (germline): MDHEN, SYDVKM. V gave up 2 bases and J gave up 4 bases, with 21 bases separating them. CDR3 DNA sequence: TGTGCCAGCAGTTTAAAAGGGGGTTACAGACTTCAAAATCAGCCCCAGCATTTT. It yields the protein CASSLKGGYRLQNQPQHF.

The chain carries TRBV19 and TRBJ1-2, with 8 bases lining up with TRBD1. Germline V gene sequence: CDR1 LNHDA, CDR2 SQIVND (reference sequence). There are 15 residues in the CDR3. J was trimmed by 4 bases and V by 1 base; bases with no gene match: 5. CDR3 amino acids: CASSIGAGGGYGYTF. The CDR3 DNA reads TGTGCCAGTAGTATAGGTGCAGGGGGCGGCTATGGCTACACCTTC.

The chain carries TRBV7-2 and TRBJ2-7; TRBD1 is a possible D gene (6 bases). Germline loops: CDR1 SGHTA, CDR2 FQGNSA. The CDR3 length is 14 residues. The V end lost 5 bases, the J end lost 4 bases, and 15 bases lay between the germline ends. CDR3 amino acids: CASSPTRDTYEQYF. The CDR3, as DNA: TGTGCCAGCAGCCCTACTCGGGACACTTACGAGCAGTACTTC. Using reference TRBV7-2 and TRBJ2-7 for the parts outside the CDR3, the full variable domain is GAGVSQSPSNKVTEKGKDVELRCDPISGHTALYWYRQSLGQGLEFLIYFQGNSAPDKSGLPSDRFSAERTGGSVSTLTIQRTQQEDSAVYLCASSPTRDTYEQYFGPGTRLTVT.

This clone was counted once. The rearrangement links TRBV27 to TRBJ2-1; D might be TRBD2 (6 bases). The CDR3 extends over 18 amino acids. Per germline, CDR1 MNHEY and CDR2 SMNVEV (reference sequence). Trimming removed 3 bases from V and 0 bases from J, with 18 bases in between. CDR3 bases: TGTGCCAGCAGTTTCCCCGGGAGAGGGGTTTTCTCCTACAATGAGCAGTTCTTC. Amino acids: CASSFPGRGVFSYNEQFF.

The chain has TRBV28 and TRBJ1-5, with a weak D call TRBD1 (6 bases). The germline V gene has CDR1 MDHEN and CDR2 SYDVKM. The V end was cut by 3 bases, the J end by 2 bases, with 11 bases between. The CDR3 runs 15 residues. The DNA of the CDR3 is TGTGCCAGCAGTTTTTCAGGGGCAGGCAATCAGCCCCAGCATTTT. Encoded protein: CASSFSGAGNQPQHF. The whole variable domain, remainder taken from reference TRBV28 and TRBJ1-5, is DVKVTQSSRYLVKRTGEKVFLECVQDMDHENMFWYRQDPGLGLRLIYFSYDVKMKEKGDIPEGYSVSREKKERFSLILESASTNQTSMYLCASSFSGAGNQPQHFGDGTRLSIL.

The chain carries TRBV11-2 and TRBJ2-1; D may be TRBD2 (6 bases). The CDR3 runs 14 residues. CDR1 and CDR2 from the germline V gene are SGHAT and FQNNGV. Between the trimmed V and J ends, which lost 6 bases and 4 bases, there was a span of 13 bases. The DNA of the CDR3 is TGTGCCAGCAGTTTGCGGGACCCTTACAATGAGCAGTTCTTC. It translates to CASSLRDPYNEQFF.

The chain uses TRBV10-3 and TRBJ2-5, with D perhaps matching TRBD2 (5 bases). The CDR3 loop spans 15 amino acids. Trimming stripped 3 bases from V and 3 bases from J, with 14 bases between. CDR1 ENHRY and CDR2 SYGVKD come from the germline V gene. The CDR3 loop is CAISDPGRRKETQYF. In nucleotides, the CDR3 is TGTGCCATCAGTGACCCCGGACGGAGGAAAGAGACCCAGTACTTC.

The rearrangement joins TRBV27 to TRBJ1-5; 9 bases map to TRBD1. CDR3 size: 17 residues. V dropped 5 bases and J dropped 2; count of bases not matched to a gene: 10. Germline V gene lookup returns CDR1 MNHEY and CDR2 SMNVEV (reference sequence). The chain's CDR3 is CASSRQGGRYGNQPQHF. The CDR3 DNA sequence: TGTGCCAGCAGTAGACAGGGGGGCCGATACGGCAATCAGCCCCAGCATTTT.

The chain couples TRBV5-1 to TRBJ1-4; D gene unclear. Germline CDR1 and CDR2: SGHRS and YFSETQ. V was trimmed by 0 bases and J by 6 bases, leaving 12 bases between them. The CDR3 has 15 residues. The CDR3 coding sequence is TGCGCCAGCAGCTTGGAACCCCGAGGATATGAAAAACTGTTTTTT. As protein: CASSLEPRGYEKLFF.

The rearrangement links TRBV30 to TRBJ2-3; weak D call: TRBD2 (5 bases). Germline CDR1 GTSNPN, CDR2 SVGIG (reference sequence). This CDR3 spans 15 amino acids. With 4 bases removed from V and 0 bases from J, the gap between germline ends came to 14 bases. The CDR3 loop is CAWMRGSSSTDTQYF. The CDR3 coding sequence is TGTGCCTGGATGAGAGGGTCCTCTAGCACAGATACGCAGTATTTT.

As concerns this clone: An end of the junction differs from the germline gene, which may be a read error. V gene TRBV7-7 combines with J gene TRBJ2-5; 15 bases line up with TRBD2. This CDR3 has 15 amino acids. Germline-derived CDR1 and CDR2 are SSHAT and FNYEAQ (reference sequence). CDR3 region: CASSQGLAGGETQYF. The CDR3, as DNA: TGTGCTAGCAGCCAGGGACTAGCGGGGGGAGAGACCCAGTACTTC.

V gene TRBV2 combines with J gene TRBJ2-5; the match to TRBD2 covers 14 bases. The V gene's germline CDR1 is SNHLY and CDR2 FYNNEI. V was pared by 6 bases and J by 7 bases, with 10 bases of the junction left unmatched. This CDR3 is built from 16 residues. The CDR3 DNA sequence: TGTGCCAGCAGGAGAAACGGGACTAGCGGGGGTGGGACCCAGTACTTC. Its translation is CASRRNGTSGGGTQYF.

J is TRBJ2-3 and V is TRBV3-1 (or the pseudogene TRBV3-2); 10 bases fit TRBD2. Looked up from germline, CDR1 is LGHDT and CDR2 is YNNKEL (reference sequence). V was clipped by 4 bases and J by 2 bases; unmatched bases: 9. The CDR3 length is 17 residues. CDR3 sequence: CASSRGASGSYTDTQYF. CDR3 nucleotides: TGTGCCAGCAGCCGTGGGGCTAGCGGGAGCTACACAGATACGCAGTATTTT.

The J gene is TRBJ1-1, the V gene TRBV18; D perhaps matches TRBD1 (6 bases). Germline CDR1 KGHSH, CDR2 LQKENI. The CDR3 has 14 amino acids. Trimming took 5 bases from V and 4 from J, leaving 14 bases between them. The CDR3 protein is CASSAYRVSTEAFF. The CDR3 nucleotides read TGTGCCAGCTCAGCCTACAGGGTTTCCACTGAAGCTTTCTTT.

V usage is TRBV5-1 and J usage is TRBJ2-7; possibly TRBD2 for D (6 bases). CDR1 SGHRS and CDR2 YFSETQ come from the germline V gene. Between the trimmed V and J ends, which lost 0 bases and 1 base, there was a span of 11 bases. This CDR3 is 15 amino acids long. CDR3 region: CASSLVTAGSYEQYF. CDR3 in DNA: TGCGCCAGCAGCTTGGTAACGGCGGGGTCCTACGAGCAGTACTTC.

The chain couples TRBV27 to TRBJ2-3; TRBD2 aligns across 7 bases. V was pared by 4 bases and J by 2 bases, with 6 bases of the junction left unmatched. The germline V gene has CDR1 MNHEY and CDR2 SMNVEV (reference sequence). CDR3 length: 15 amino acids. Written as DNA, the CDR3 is TGTGCCAGCAGTTCCCCTAGCGGCACCACAGATACGCAGTATTTT. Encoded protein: CASSSPSGTTDTQYF.

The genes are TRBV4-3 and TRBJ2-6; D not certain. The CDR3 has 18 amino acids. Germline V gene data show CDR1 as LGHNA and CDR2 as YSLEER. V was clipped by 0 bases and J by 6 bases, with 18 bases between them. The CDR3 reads CASSQDTPVSFEANVLTF. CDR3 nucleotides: TGCGCCAGCAGCCAAGATACTCCGGTGTCTTTTGAGGCCAACGTCCTGACTTTC.

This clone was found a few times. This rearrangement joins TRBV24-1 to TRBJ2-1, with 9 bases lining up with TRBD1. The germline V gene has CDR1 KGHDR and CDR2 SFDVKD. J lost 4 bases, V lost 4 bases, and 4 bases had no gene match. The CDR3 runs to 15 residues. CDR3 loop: CATSDTGQGYNEQFF. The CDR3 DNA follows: TGTGCCACCAGTGACACCGGACAGGGGTACAATGAGCAGTTCTTC.

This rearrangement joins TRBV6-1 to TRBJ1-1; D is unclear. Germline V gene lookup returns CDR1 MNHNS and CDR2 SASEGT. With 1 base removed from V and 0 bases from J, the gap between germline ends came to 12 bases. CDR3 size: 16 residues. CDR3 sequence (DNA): TGTGCCAGCAGTGAAGTTAGGATACAGCTGAACACTGAAGCTTTCTTT. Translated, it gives CASSEVRIQLNTEAFF.

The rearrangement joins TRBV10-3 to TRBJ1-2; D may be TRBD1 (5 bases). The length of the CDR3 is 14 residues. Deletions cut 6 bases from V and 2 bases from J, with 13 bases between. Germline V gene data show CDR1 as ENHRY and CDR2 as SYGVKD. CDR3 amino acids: CAIRPSGQNYGYTF. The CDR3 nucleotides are TGTGCCATCAGGCCGTCAGGGCAGAACTATGGCTACACCTTC.

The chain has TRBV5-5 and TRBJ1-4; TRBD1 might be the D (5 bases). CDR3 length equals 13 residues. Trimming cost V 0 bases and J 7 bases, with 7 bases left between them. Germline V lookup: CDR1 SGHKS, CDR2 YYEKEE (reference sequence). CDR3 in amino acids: CASSLVGGEKLFF. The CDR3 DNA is TGTGCCAGCAGCTTGGTCGGGGGTGAAAAACTGTTTTTT.

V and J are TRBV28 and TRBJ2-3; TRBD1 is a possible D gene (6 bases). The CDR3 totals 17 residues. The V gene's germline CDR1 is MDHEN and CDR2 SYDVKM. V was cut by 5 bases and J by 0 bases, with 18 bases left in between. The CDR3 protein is CASSKGVSLLSTDTQYF. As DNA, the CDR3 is TGTGCCAGCAGTAAGGGGGTGTCCCTACTTAGCACAGATACGCAGTATTTT.

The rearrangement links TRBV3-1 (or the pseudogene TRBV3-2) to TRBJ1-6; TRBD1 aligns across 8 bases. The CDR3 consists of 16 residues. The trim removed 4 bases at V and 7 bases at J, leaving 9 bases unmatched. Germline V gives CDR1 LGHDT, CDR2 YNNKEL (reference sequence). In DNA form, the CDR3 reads TGTGCCAGCAGCCGGGTGGGTGGGACAGGCAATTCACCCCTCCACTTT. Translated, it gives CASSRVGGTGNSPLHF.

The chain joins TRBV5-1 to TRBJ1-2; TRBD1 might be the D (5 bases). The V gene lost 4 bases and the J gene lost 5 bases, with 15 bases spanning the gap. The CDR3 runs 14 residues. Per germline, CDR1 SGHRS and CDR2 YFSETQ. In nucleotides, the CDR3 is TGCGCCAGCAGCCCCCAGACAGTCCCTTATGGCTACACCTTC. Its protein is CASSPQTVPYGYTF.

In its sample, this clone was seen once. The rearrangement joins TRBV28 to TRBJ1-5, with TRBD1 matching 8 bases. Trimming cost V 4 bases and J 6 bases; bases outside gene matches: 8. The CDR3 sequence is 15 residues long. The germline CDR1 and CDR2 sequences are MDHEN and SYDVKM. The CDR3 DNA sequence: TGTGCCAGCAGTTCCCCGGACAGGGAGGCTCAGCCCCAGCATTTT. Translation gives CASSSPDREAQPQHF. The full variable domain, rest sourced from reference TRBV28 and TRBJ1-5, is DVKVTQSSRYLVKRTGEKVFLECVQDMDHENMFWYRQDPGLGLRLIYFSYDVKMKEKGDIPEGYSVSREKKERFSLILESASTNQTSMYLCASSSPDREAQPQHFGDGTRLSIL.